The entry below describes one TCR beta chain. What it recognizes is unknown. The data derive from a study of graft-versus-host responses after intestinal transplantation. Regarding the study as a whole: Some patients had graft-donor T cell macrochimerism, and their allografts showed high graft-versus-host to host-versus-graft clonal ratios. Levels of circulating GvH clones at their peak were associated with early post-transplant HvG declines. GvH clones turned up in recipient marrow; some had shown up first in ileum or blood.

Profiling relied on immunoSEQ multiplex PCR, and the TCRdb table lists in-frame clones only, not all of them. This sample has tens of thousands of clones, with roughly 92% found just once. From germline, CDR1 is SGHNT and CDR2 YENEEA. The CDR3 has 16 residues. V was clipped by 1 base and J by 3 bases, with 15 bases between them. The material was unstimulated CD4+ T cells sorted from spleen or lymph node cells, obtained before intestinal transplant. The gene calls are TRBV11-3 and TRBJ1-1; a possible D gene is TRBD1 (6 bases). The TCR originated in a human donor who received an intestinal transplant. CDR3 sequence: CASSLASGARDTEAFF. CDR3 sequence (DNA): TGTGCCAGCAGCTTAGCCTCGGGGGCGCGGGACACTGAAGCTTTCTTT.